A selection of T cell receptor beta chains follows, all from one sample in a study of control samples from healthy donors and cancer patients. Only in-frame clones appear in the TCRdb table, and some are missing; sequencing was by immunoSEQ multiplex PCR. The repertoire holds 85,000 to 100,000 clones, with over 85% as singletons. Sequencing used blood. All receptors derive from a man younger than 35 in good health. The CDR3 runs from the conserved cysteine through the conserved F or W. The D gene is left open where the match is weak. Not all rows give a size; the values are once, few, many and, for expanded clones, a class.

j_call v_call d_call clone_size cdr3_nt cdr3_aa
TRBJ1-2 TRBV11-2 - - TGTGCCAGCAGCTTAGGAGGGTCGGCTAACTATGGCTACACCTTC CASSLGGSANYGYTF
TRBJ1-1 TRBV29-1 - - TGCAGCGCCGCCGGGGGGAAAAGGGACACTGAAGCTTTCTTT CSAAGGKRDTEAFF
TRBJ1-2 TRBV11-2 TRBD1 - TGTGCCAGCAGCCTGGACAGGACGTATGGCTACACCTTC CASSLDRTYGYTF
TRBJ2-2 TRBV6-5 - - TGTGCCAGCAGAAAGACTACTTTAATGACCGGGGAGCTGTTTTTT CASRKTTLMTGELFF
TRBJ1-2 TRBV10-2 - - TGCGCCAGCAGTGAGTCTCCGGGACATGACTATGGCTACACCTTC CASSESPGHDYGYTF
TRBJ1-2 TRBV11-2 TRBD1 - TGTGCCAGCAGCGAGGACAGGGACTCCTATGGCTACACCTTC CASSEDRDSYGYTF
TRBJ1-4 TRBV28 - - TGTGCCAGTAGCGGGACAACTAATGAAAAACTGTTTTTT CASSGTTNEKLFF
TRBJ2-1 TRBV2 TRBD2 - TGTGCCAGCAGTGAAGGGCGACTAGCGGGAGGGAACTACAATGAGCAGTTCTTC CASSEGRLAGGNYNEQFF
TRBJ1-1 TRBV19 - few TGTGCCAGTAGTATATCCACGAAGAACACTGAAGCTTTCTTT CASSISTKNTEAFF
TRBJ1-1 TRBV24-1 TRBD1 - TGTGCCACCAGTGATCGGACAGGGAGAGCTTTCTTT CATSDRTGRAFF
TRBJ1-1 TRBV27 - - TGTGCCAGCAGTTTAAAGGGCAGGGCGCGGCTGGGCACTGAAGCTTTCTTT CASSLKGRARLGTEAFF
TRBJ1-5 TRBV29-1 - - TGCAGCGTTTCTTCGGGTTTTGGTCAGCCCCAGCATTTT CSVSSGFGQPQHF
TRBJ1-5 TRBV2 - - TGTGCCAGCAGAGGGTATAGCAATCAGCCCCAGCATTTT CASRGYSNQPQHF
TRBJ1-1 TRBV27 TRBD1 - TGTGCCAGCGGGGAGACAGGGGGTAACACTGAAGCTTTCTTT CASGETGGNTEAFF
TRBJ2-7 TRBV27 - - TGTGCCAGCAGCCGACAGGCCTACTCCTACGAGCAGTACTTC CASSRQAYSYEQYF
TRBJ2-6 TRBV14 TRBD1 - TGTGCCAGCAGCCCCCGACAGGGGCTCGGGGCCAACGTCCTGACTTTC CASSPRQGLGANVLTF
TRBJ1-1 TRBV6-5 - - TGTGCCAGCCGAGACAGGAACACTGAAGCTTTCTTT CASRDRNTEAFF
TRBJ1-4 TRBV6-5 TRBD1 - TGTGCCAGCAGTTACACCCAAGGACAGGGCCAAAAACTGTTTTTT CASSYTQGQGQKLFF
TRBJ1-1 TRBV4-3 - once TGCGCCAGCAGCCAAGATGTGGCAGGGAGTTACACTGAAGCTTTCTTT CASSQDVAGSYTEAFF
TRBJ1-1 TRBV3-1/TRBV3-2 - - TGTGCCAGCAGCCACGGACATTTGAACACTGAAGCTTTCTTT CASSHGHLNTEAFF
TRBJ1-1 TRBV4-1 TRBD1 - TGCGCCAGCAGCCCGGGGACAGGGGGCCCTTTGGGCACTGAAGCTTTCTTT CASSPGTGGPLGTEAFF
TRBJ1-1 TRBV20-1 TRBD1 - TGCAGTGCTAGTTACCGGACAGGTAGCCCTAGTGAAGCTTTCTTT CSASYRTGSPSEAFF
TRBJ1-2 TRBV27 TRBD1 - TGTGCCAGCAGCCCAAGGACAGGGGTAACTAATGGCTACACCTTC CASSPRTGVTNGYTF
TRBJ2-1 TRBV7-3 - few TGTGCCAGCAGCCCCCGACTTTCGCTCTCCTACAATGAGCAGTTCTTC CASSPRLSLSYNEQFF
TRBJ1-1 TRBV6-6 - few TGTGCCAGCAGTTACTGGGACAAGAACACTGAAGCTTTCTTT CASSYWDKNTEAFF
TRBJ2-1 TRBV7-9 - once TGTGCCAGCAGCGGGACTTTTTCCTACAATGAGCAGTTCTTC CASSGTFSYNEQFF
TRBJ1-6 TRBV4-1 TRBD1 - TGCGCCAGCAGCCTCAGGGGGCTGTCCTATAATTCACCCCTCCACTTT CASSLRGLSYNSPLHF
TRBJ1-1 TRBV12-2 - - TGTGCAAGTCGCTTAGCCTTGCGCACTGAAGCTTTCTTT CASRLALRTEAFF
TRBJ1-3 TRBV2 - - TGTGCCAGCAGTGAAGGGGGCACTCCCGTTGGAAACACCATATATTTT CASSEGGTPVGNTIYF
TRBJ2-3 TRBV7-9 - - TGTGCCAGCAGCCCCCCCTCAGATACGCAGTATTTT CASSPPSDTQYF
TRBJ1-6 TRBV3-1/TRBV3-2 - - TGTGCCAGCAGCCAAGGTCCAGGACAGAAGGCCCTCCACTTT CASSQGPGQKALHF
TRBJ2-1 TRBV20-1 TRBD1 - TGCAGTGCTATTGATGGGACAGGGGGCTACCCTAACAATGAGCAGTTCTTC CSAIDGTGGYPNNEQFF
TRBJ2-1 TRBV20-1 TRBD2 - TGCAGTGCTAGTAGACTAGCGGGGGGCAATGAGCAGTTCTTC CSASRLAGGNEQFF
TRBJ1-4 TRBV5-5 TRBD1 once TGTGCCAGCAGCCAGGGGGACAGCAATGAAAAACTGTTTTTT CASSQGDSNEKLFF
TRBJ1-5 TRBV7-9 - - TGTGCCAGCAGCTTCGGAGGGGGTCGTCAGCCCCAGCATTTT CASSFGGGRQPQHF
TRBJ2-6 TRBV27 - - TGTGCCAGCAGTGTCAGGGCTACTGGGGCCAACGTCCTGACTTTC CASSVRATGANVLTF
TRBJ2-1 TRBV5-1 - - TGCGCCAGCAGCTTGGAGGCTATCCGTTACAATGAGCAGTTCTTC CASSLEAIRYNEQFF
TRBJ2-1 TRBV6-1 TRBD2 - TGTGCCAGCAGTGCTCGTAGCGGGGGGGCCTTGGGTGAGCAGTTCTTC CASSARSGGALGEQFF
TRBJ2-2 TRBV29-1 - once TGCAGCGTTGCAGGGCCCGGGGAGCTGTTTTTT CSVAGPGELFF
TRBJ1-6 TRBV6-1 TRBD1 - TGTGCCAGCAGTGACAGGGGGTATAATTCACCCCTCCACTTT CASSDRGYNSPLHF
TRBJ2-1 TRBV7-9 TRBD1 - TGTGCCAGCAGCTTAGGCGGGACAGGGGGCCGGTTAAAGATCTTC CASSLGGTGGRLKIF
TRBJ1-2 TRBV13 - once TGTGCCAGCAGCTTAGGCGTCCAGGAGGGCTATGGCTACACCTTC CASSLGVQEGYGYTF
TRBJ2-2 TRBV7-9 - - TGTGCCAGCAGCTTAGAGACGACTAGTGCCACCGGGGAGCTGTTTTTT CASSLETTSATGELFF
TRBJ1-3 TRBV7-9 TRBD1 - TGTGCCAGCAGCTCGAAGGGGACAGAAGGAAACACCATATATTTT CASSSKGTEGNTIYF
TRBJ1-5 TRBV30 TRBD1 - TGTGCCTGGAGCGTTACAGGGGGCCGGCAGCCCCAGCATTTT CAWSVTGGRQPQHF
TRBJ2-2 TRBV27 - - TGTGCCACCCGACCCCGAGGCACGAACACCGGGGAGCTGTTTTTT CATRPRGTNTGELFF
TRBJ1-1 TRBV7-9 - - TGTGCCAGCACGGGGGACGGTAGCACTGAAGCTTTCTTT CASTGDGSTEAFF
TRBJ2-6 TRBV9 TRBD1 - TGTGCCAGCAGCGCTGGAGGGACAGGGGTCTCTGGGGCCAACGTCCTGACTTTC CASSAGGTGVSGANVLTF
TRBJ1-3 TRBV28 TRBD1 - TGTGCCAGCATCCCACAGGGGACTGGAAACACCATATATTTT CASIPQGTGNTIYF
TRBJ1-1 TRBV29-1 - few TGCAGCGTCGCCCGGGAGCAAGCTTTCTTT CSVAREQAFF
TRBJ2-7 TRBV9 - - TGTGCCAGCAGCGTAGCTACTCTTGTTCCGCACTCCTACGAGCAGTACTTC CASSVATLVPHSYEQYF